This record looks at one TCR beta chain sequence and its context. Its cognate antigen is unknown. The sample is drawn from a study of cytomegalovirus exposure and HLA in healthy donors. With 60 Vbeta and 13 Jbeta primers, the PCR was carried out. Assay: immunoSEQ multiplex PCR; the TCRdb copy retains only in-frame clones and omits some. The sample records some 180,000 clones, approximately 12% being singletons. Study conclusions and caveats: The productive fraction for most TCR beta V segments was about 87% or about 30% in an earlier analysis. Information on immune exposure was restricted to one variable (CMV serostatus). Clonal expansion was found to be greater in HLA-associated TCR beta chains than in equally common others in a later analysis.

The CDR3 spans 15 residues. CDR1 and CDR2 from the germline V gene are SGHRS and YFSETQ. V lost 3 bases to trimming and J lost 3 bases, with 15 bases between them. V gene TRBV5-1 combines with J gene TRBJ1-2; possibly TRBD1 for D (5 bases). Source material: PBMCs. The sequence was obtained from a man in his forties or fifties in good health and CMV-seropositive. CDR3 sequence (DNA): TGCGCCAGCAGCTCTGACAGAACCTCGGACTATGGCTACACCTTC. Translating it yields CASSSDRTSDYGYTF.